The 31 T cell receptor beta chains below were found in one sample sequenced in a study of blood T cell repertoires in COVID-19. Sequenced by immunoSEQ multiplex PCR; TCRdb stores in-frame clones only, minus some. The sample carries about 130,000 clones, more than 75% recorded once. The sequencing input was peripheral blood. The receptor set was obtained from a man over 45 with active COVID-19.

The CDR3: CASSPGGRSTPYNEQFF. In nucleotides, the CDR3 is TGTGCCAGCAGCCCAGGAGGGCGGTCCACGCCTTACAATGAGCAGTTCTTC. V gene TRBV9 combines with J gene TRBJ2-1; TRBD2 might be the D (6 bases). V was trimmed by 4 bases and J by 4 bases, leaving 21 bases between them. The germline V gene has CDR1 SGDLS and CDR2 YYNGEE. The CDR3 covers 17 residues.

The chain combines TRBV14 with TRBJ2-1; 8 nucleotides line up with TRBD2. This CDR3 comprises 17 residues. Trimming removed 0 bases from V and 8 bases from J; junction bases left unmatched: 12. Germline CDR1 and CDR2: SGHDN and FVKESK. CDR3 in DNA: TGTGCCAGCAGCCAAGATTTTGGCGGGGGGCTCCTCCATGAGCAGTTCTTC. Translated: CASSQDFGGGLLHEQFF.

The chain employs TRBV6-5 and TRBJ2-3; 7 nucleotides align to TRBD2. This CDR3 region has 16 residues. Germline CDR1 is MNHEY and CDR2 is SVGAGI. The junction had 7 bases not matched to a gene; V was cut back by 4 bases and J by 0 bases. The CDR3 here is CASSWGSGKSTDTQYF. Written as DNA, the CDR3 is TGTGCCAGCAGTTGGGGAAGCGGGAAGAGCACAGATACGCAGTATTTT.

This chain connects TRBV5-1 to TRBJ2-1; possibly TRBD1 for D (5 bases). Per germline, CDR1 SGHRS and CDR2 YFSETQ. V lost 2 bases and J 7 bases, leaving 13 bases between the germline ends. This CDR3 comprises 14 residues. CDR3 DNA sequence: TGCGCCAGCAGCTTTACCAGGGAAGGAAATGAGCAGTTCTTC. Protein sequence: CASSFTREGNEQFF.

The rearrangement joins TRBV4-1 to TRBJ2-3, with D perhaps matching TRBD2 (5 bases). Trimming took off 0 bases at V and 4 bases at J, with 17 bases between the two ends. Germline CDR1 is MGHRA and CDR2 is YSYEKL. The CDR3 is 17 amino acids. The CDR3 DNA reads TGCGCCAGCAGCCAAGAGCGGCTAGCTTTTAGGTCAGATACGCAGTATTTT. This sequence encodes CASSQERLAFRSDTQYF.

This chain connects TRBV18 to TRBJ1-3; 7 bases fit TRBD1. Germline V CDR1 and CDR2: KGHSH, LQKENI. This CDR3 is 14 amino acids long. The V and J ends lost 6 bases and 3 bases, in that order; junction bases with no gene match: 5. CDR3 loop: CASSSGTDGNTIYF. CDR3 nucleotide sequence: TGTGCCAGCTCTTCCGGGACAGATGGAAACACCATATATTTT.

The genes are TRBV19 and TRBJ1-2; perhaps TRBD1 as D (6 bases). Germline V lookup: CDR1 LNHDA, CDR2 SQIVND (reference sequence). The CDR3 runs 15 residues. V lost 4 bases to trimming and J lost 4 bases, with 16 bases between them. CDR3 residues: CASSKDLRGGYGYTF. In DNA form, the CDR3 reads TGTGCCAGTAGTAAGGACCTCAGGGGTGGCTATGGCTACACCTTC.

The rearrangement links TRBV19 to TRBJ2-7; 7 nucleotides match TRBD1. The CDR3 sequence is 15 residues long. In germline, CDR1 is LNHDA, CDR2 SQIVND (reference sequence). V was pared by 3 bases and J by 4 bases, with 9 bases of the junction left unmatched. The CDR3 nucleotides read TGTGCCAGTAGTATGGGGACAGTCCCCGATTACGAGCAGTACTTC. This encodes CASSMGTVPDYEQYF.

V and J are TRBV6-5 and TRBJ1-2; 8 bases match TRBD1. This CDR3 has 15 amino acids. The trim removed 2 bases at V and 4 bases at J, leaving 6 bases unmatched. Germline CDR1 reads MNHEY; CDR2 reads SVGAGI. The CDR3 DNA is TGTGCCAGCAGTTACCAGGGGGCGCGGGGCTATGGCTACACCTTC. It yields the protein CASSYQGARGYGYTF.

The gene calls are TRBV29-1 and TRBJ2-3, with D possibly matching TRBD2 (6 bases). The germline CDR1 and CDR2 sequences are SQVTM and ANQGSEA. The CDR3 covers 14 residues. V was pared by 7 bases and J by 4 bases, with 18 bases between. CDR3 sequence (DNA): TGCAGCGGCGGGGACTCCCAGAGCCCAGATACGCAGTATTTT. Translating it yields CSGGDSQSPDTQYF.

The V and J genes are TRBV19 and TRBJ1-2; TRBD1 agrees at 12 bases. The CDR3 has 14 residues. In germline, CDR1 is LNHDA, CDR2 SQIVND (reference sequence). V gave up 4 bases and J gave up 8 bases; unmatched junction bases: 5. This CDR3 reads CASSTTGQGAGYTF. The DNA of the CDR3 is TGTGCCAGTAGTACAACGGGACAGGGGGCGGGCTACACCTTC.

This chain joins TRBV14 and TRBJ1-2; possible D gene TRBD1, 6 bases. The germline V and J ends were trimmed by 4 bases and 4 bases, with 13 bases remaining between them. The germline gives CDR1 SGHDN, CDR2 FVKESK. The length of the CDR3 is 14 residues. CDR3 coding DNA: TGTGCCAGCAGCCCCGTTACAGGGAGCTATGGCTACACCTTC. Translation: CASSPVTGSYGYTF.

The J gene is TRBJ2-3, the V gene TRBV5-1; 8 bases line up with TRBD1. With 0 bases clipped from V and 0 bases from J, the junction kept 3 bases outside the gene matches. The CDR3 spans 16 residues. Germline loops: CDR1 SGHRS, CDR2 YFSETQ. CDR3 coding DNA: TGCGCCAGCAGCTTGGACGGACAGGGTAGCACAGATACGCAGTATTTT. This encodes CASSLDGQGSTDTQYF.

This chain joins TRBV5-1 and TRBJ1-1; TRBD1 might be the D (6 bases). Deletions cut 4 bases from V and 0 bases from J, with 10 bases between. The germline CDR1 and CDR2 sequences are SGHRS and YFSETQ. CDR3 length: 14 amino acids. CDR3 coding DNA: TGCGCCAGCAGCCCGGGACACCTGAACACTGAAGCTTTCTTT. Translation: CASSPGHLNTEAFF.

Note on this clone: Other nucleotide sequences from this sample produce the same CDR3. CDR3 DNA sequence: TGCGCCAGCAGCTTGGGACAGGGAGCCTTCATGAACACTGAAGCTTTCTTT. This sequence encodes CASSLGQGAFMNTEAFF. The J gene is TRBJ1-1, the V gene TRBV5-1; TRBD1 agrees at 7 bases. V shed 0 bases, J shed 0 bases, and the junction held 8 bases outside the gene matches. Germline V gene lookup returns CDR1 SGHRS and CDR2 YFSETQ. The CDR3 is 17 residues long.

The genes are TRBV3-1 (or the pseudogene TRBV3-2) and TRBJ1-2, with 8 bases identical to TRBD1. Germline CDR1 LGHDT, CDR2 YNNKEL (reference sequence). V shed 4 bases and J 3 bases; nucleotides not matched to a gene: 13. This CDR3 is built from 17 residues. As DNA, the CDR3 is TGTGCCAGCAGCCTACTACCTTCCCGACAGGGGCACTATGGCTACACCTTC. Encoded protein: CASSLLPSRQGHYGYTF.

Only one count was recorded for this clone. The chain has TRBV27 and TRBJ1-2; 7 nucleotides match TRBD1. Germline CDR1 and CDR2: MNHEY and SMNVEV (reference sequence). This CDR3 spans 15 amino acids. The V segment lost 0 bases and the J segment 2 bases; nucleotides outside the gene matches: 3. CDR3 in amino acids: CASSLSGTENYGYTF. CDR3 in DNA: TGTGCCAGCAGTTTATCCGGGACAGAAAACTATGGCTACACCTTC.

The chain combines TRBV6-6 with TRBJ1-1; 12 bases align to TRBD1. V lost 5 bases to trimming and J lost 0 bases; unmatched junction nucleotides: 4. Germline CDR1 reads MNHNY; CDR2 reads SVGAGI (reference sequence). This CDR3 region has 16 residues. CDR3 protein: CASSGDRGRMNTEAFF. The CDR3 nucleotides are TGTGCCAGCAGTGGGGACAGGGGGCGAATGAACACTGAAGCTTTCTTT.

The CDR3 nucleotides read TGTGCCAGCAGTTTGGCCCGAGGATTCAATGAGCAGTTCTTC. Translating it yields CASSLARGFNEQFF. This rearrangement joins TRBV6-5 to TRBJ2-1; the D is unclear. Looked up from germline, CDR1 is MNHEY and CDR2 is SVGAGI. The V gene lost 4 bases and the J gene lost 6 bases, with 13 bases spanning the gap. The CDR3 extends over 14 amino acids.

The CDR3 region has the DNA TGTGCCAGCAGCCCCGCCCCAACAGGGGGCCGGGACACCGGGGAGCTGTTTTTT. It yields the protein CASSPAPTGGRDTGELFF. The genes are TRBV7-9 and TRBJ2-2, with 9 bases fitting TRBD1. The CDR3 has 18 residues. V shed 5 bases, J shed 3 bases, and the junction held 13 bases outside the gene matches. Germline lookup yields CDR1 SEHNR and CDR2 FQNEAQ (reference sequence).

This sequence joins TRBV18 and TRBJ1-2; unclear D gene. The V gene's germline CDR1 is KGHSH and CDR2 LQKENI. V lost 2 bases and J lost 1, with 11 bases in between. There are 15 residues in the CDR3. The CDR3 coding sequence is TGTGCCAGCTCACCAAGTACTGTGATTAACTATGGCTACACCTTC. It encodes CASSPSTVINYGYTF. Full variable domain (outside the CDR3, taken from reference TRBV18 and TRBJ1-2): NAGVMQNPRHLVRRRGQEARLRCSPMKGHSHVYWYRQLPEEGLKFMVYLQKENIIDESGMPKERFSAEFPKEGPSILRIQQVVRGDSAAYFCASSPSTVINYGYTFGSGTRLTVV.

The chain recombines TRBV19 with TRBJ2-5; 10 positions agree with TRBD2. The trim removed 10 bases at V and 3 bases at J, leaving 5 bases unmatched. CDR3 length: 13 amino acids. CDR1 LNHDA and CDR2 SQIVND come from the germline V gene (reference sequence). The CDR3 region has the DNA TGTGCCACCAAGCTAGCGGGGGAAGAGACCCAGTACTTC. Translating gives CATKLAGEETQYF.

V is TRBV11-2 and J is TRBJ2-3; D is perhaps TRBD2 (5 bases). CDR3 length: 14 residues. The V end was cut by 3 bases, the J end by 0 bases, with 7 bases between. Germline lookup yields CDR1 SGHAT and CDR2 FQNNGV. CDR3 region: CASSLLASTDTQYF. The CDR3 DNA follows: TGTGCCAGCAGCTTGCTAGCTAGCACAGATACGCAGTATTTT. The full variable domain, completed using reference TRBV11-2 and TRBJ2-3, is EAGVAQSPRYKIIEKRQSVAFWCNPISGHATLYWYQQILGQGPKLLIQFQNNGVVDDSQLPKDRFSAERLKGVDSTLKIQPAKLEDSAVYLCASSLLASTDTQYFGPGTRLTVL.

CDR3 amino acids: CASSYQGAGGYTF. CDR3 DNA sequence: TGTGCCAGCAGTTACCAGGGGGCGGGCGGCTACACCTTC. The chain carries TRBV6-5 and TRBJ1-2; 8 nucleotides match TRBD1. The CDR3 sequence is 13 residues long. Trimming at V came to 2 bases and at J to 8 bases, leaving 4 bases not matched to a gene. In germline, CDR1 is MNHEY, CDR2 SVGAGI.

CDR3: CASSEGSGPQPQHF. CDR3 DNA sequence: TGTGCCAGCAGTGAAGGATCGGGTCCCCAGCCCCAGCATTTT. The chain couples TRBV6-1 to TRBJ1-5, with D hard to call. CDR3 size: 14 residues. Deletions cut 1 base from V and 7 bases from J, with 11 bases between. In germline, CDR1 is MNHNS, CDR2 SASEGT.

This sequence joins TRBV5-4 and TRBJ2-1; the D gene is possibly TRBD1 (6 bases). Between the trimmed V and J ends, which lost 6 bases and 7 bases, there was a span of 20 bases. This CDR3 comprises 15 residues. Germline V gives CDR1 SGHNT, CDR2 YYREEE (reference sequence). CDR3 sequence reads: CASTPGQPSGNEQFF. The CDR3 coding sequence is TGTGCCAGCACACCGGGACAACCCTCTGGGAATGAGCAGTTCTTC.

The chain employs TRBV30 and TRBJ1-1, with 7 bases lining up with TRBD1. This CDR3 spans 14 amino acids. In germline, CDR1 is GTSNPN, CDR2 SVGIG (reference sequence). Unmatched junction bases numbered 7, after V lost 4 bases and J lost 2 bases. In DNA, the CDR3 is TGTGCCTGGAAGGAACCAGGGGGAAACACTGAAGCTTTCTTT. As protein: CAWKEPGGNTEAFF.

The chain employs TRBV5-1 and TRBJ2-5; D may be TRBD2 (6 bases). There are 14 residues in the CDR3. V was trimmed by 4 bases and J by 4 bases, leaving 14 bases between them. Germline V gene data show CDR1 as SGHRS and CDR2 as YFSETQ. The DNA of the CDR3 is TGCGCCAGCAGCAACGGACTGGGGGGAGAGACCCAGTACTTC. Amino acids: CASSNGLGGETQYF.

V is TRBV24-1 and J is TRBJ2-2, with 7 nucleotides matching TRBD2. The CDR3 loop spans 14 amino acids. Germline V gene sequence: CDR1 KGHDR, CDR2 SFDVKD. J was trimmed by 4 bases and V by 5 bases; bases with no gene match: 3. The CDR3 nucleotides are TGTGCCACCAGTGCAGCGGGACGCACCGGGGAGCTGTTTTTT. It yields the protein CATSAAGRTGELFF.

The CDR3 DNA reads as TGTGCCAGCCGCTCAGGACAGAGAAATGAGCAGTTCTTC. Its protein product is CASRSGQRNEQFF. The chain combines TRBV2 with TRBJ2-1; a possible D gene is TRBD1 (6 bases). CDR3 size: 13 residues. Looked up from germline, CDR1 is SNHLY and CDR2 is FYNNEI. V was cut by 8 bases and J by 7 bases, with 15 bases left in between.

This clone was counted a single time. This chain links TRBV30 with TRBJ1-6, with a tentative D call TRBD1 (6 bases). The CDR3 sequence is 14 residues long. Trimming stripped 3 bases from V and 7 bases from J, with 13 bases between. Germline V gene sequence: CDR1 GTSNPN, CDR2 SVGIG (reference sequence). In DNA form, the CDR3 reads TGTGCCTGGAGCTCAACAGGGTGGAATTCACCCCTCCACTTT. It is translated as CAWSSTGWNSPLHF.